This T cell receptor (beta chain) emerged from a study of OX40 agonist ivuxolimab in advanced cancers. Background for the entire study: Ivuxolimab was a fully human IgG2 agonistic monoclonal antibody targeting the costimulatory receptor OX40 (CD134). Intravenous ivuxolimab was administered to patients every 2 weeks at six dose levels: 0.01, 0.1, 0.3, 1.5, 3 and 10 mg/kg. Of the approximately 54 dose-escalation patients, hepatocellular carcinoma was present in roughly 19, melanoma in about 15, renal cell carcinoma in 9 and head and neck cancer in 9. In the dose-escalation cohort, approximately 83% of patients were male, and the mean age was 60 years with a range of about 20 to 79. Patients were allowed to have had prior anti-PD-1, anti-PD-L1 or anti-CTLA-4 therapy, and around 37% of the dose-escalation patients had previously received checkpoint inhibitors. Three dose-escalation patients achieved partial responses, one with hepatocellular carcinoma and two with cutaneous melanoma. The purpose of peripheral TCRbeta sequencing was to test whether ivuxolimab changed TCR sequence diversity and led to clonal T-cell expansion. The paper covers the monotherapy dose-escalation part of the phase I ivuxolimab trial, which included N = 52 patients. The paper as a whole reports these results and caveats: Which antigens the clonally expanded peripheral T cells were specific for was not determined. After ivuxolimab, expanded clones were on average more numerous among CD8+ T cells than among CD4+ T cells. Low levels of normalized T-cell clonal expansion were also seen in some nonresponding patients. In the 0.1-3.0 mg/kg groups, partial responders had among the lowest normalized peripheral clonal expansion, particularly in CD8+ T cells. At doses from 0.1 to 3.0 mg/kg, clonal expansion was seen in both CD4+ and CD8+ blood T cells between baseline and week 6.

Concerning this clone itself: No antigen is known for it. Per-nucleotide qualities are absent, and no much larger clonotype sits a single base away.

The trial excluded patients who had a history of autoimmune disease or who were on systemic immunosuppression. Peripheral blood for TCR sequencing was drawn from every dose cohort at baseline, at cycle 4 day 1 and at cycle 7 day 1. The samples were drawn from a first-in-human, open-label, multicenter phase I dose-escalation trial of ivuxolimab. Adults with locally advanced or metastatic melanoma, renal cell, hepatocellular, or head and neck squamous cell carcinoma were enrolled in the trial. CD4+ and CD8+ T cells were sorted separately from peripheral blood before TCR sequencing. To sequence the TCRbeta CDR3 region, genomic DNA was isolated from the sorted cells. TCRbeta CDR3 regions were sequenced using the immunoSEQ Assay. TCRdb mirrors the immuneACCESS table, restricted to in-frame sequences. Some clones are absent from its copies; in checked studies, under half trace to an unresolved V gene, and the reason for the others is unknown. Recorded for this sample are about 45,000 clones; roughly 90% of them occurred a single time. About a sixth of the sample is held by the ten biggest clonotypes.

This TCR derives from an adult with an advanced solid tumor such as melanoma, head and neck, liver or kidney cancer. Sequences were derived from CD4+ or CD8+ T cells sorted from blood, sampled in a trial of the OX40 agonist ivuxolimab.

The CDR3 region reads CASSLSGSNQPQHF. Read as DNA, the sequence is TGTGCCAGCAGTTTATCGGGCAGCAATCAGCCCCAGCATTTT. The rearrangement combines TRBV27 with TRBJ1-5, with the D gene not confidently named. There are 14 amino acids in the CDR3, from cysteine to phenylalanine inclusive. The retained sequence is limited to the CDR3, 42 bases, with the frame set at the first base. CDR1 is given as MNHEY and CDR2 as SMNVEV, both from the germline V gene (reference sequence). The germline ends are 4 bases apart after V is trimmed by 0 bases and J by 1 base.